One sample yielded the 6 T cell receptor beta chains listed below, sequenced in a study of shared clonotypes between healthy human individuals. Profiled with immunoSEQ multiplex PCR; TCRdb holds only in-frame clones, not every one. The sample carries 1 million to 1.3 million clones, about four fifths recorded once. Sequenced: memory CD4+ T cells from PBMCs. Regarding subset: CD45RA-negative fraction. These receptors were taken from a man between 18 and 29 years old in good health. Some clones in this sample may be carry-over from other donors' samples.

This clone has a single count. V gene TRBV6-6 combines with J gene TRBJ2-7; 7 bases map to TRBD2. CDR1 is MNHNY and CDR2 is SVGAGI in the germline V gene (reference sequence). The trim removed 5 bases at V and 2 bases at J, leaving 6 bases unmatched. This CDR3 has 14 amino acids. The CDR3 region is CASSRTSDPYEQYF. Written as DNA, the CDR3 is TGTGCCAGCAGTAGGACTAGTGATCCCTACGAGCAGTACTTC.

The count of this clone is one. CDR3 nucleotides: TGTGCCAGTAGTCCAAACGGGGCTGGGGAAGAGACCCAGTACTTC. It encodes CASSPNGAGEETQYF. The chain carries TRBV19 and TRBJ2-5; D may match TRBD1 or TRBD2 (5 bases each). Looked up from germline, CDR1 is LNHDA and CDR2 is SQIVND (reference sequence). CDR3 size: 15 residues. V was shortened by 5 bases and J by 3 bases, with 16 bases between the two germline ends.

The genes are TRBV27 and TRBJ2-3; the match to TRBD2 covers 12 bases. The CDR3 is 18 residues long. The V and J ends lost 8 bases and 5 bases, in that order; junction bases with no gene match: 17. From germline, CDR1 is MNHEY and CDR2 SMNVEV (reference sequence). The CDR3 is CASGMWSLAGGWGDTQYF. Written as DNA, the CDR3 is TGTGCCAGCGGGATGTGGAGTCTAGCGGGAGGGTGGGGAGATACGCAGTATTTT.

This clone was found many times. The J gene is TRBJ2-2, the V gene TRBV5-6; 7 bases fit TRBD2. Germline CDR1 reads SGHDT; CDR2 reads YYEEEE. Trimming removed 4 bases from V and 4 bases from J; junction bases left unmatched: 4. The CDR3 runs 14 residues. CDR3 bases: TGTGCCAGCAGCGCTAGCGGAGGCACCGGGGAGCTGTTTTTT. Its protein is CASSASGGTGELFF. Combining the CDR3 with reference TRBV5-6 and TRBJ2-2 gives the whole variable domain DAGVTQSPTHLIKTRGQQVTLRCSPKSGHDTVSWYQQALGQGPQFIFQYYEEEERQRGNFPDRFSGHQFPNYSSELNVNALLLGDSALYLCASSASGGTGELFFGEGSRLTVL.

The DNA for the CDR3 is TGTGCCAGCAGTCGCAGGGGTGGGCAGAACTATGGCTACACCTTC. This encodes CASSRRGGQNYGYTF. The chain is built from TRBV28 and TRBJ1-2; tentative D call: TRBD1 (6 bases). Germline CDR1 reads MDHEN; CDR2 reads SYDVKM. The length of the CDR3 is 15 residues. V was pared by 5 bases and J by 2 bases, with 15 bases between.

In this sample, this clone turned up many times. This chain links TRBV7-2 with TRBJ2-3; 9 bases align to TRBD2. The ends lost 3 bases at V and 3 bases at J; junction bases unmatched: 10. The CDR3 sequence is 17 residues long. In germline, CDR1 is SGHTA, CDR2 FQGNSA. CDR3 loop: CASSFRPSGTLTDTQYF. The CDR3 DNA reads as TGTGCCAGCAGCTTTAGGCCTAGCGGGACACTTACAGATACGCAGTATTTT. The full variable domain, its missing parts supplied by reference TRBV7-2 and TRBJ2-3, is GAGVSQSPSNKVTEKGKDVELRCDPISGHTALYWYRQSLGQGLEFLIYFQGNSAPDKSGLPSDRFSAERTGGSVSTLTIQRTQQEDSAVYLCASSFRPSGTLTDTQYFGPGTRLTVL.